Listed below are T cell receptor beta chains from one sample, sequenced in a study of cytomegalovirus exposure and HLA in healthy donors. Here immunoSEQ multiplex PCR was the method, and the copy in TCRdb shows in-frame clones only, minus some. Of over 70,000 clones detected, roughly 94% appear once; the ten largest clones hold 0.5% to 0.75%. The specimen was PBMCs. The source is a woman under 30 in good health and CMV-seronegative. Both conserved end residues are trimmed from each CDR3. The listing skips clone size in some rows; elsewhere it reads once, few, many or a size class.

cdr3_aa	v_call	clone_size
ASIPLIASGDHEQF	TRBV27	.
ASSLSGYGYT	TRBV28	.
ASSVQGLNSPLH	TRBV9	.
ASSLGQGSSAYEQY	TRBV5-1	.
AWSQRVPYNEQF	TRBV30	.
ASSSRNEKLF	TRBV7-6	.
ASSDTGNYGYT	TRBV5-6	.
ASSRRGTEQPQH	TRBV18	.
ASSKTGLTGNQPQH	TRBV18	.
ASSYRGRFNYGYT	TRBV6-5	.
ASSLWTGGTVNSYEQY	TRBV28	.
ASTTETGARYSGANVLT	TRBV19	.
ASSSGGSFGNTIY	TRBV5-1	once
ASSHNEKLF	TRBV27	.
AIRGDSAIDGYT	TRBV10-3	.
ASSVGQGAAGNTIY	TRBV9	.
ASSIPIQGNEQF	TRBV19	.
ASSHGEQETQY	TRBV18	.
ASSLLGQGPGEQY	TRBV5-6	.
ASSQGAVSNEKLF	TRBV14	.
ASGFGRGRSNQPQH	TRBV12-5	once
ASSEVSETQY	TRBV18	.
ASSRLGYAGELF	TRBV6-5	.
ASSVVAGGPGETQY	TRBV9	.
ASSVGSRSYNEQF	TRBV9	.
ALGTPGGGYT	TRBV30	few
ASSPNPLAGGPGELF	TRBV4-1	.
ASSSGTGGSPLH	TRBV5-1	few
ASSVAGQGNYEQY	TRBV9	.
ASSMAPRGIYGYT	TRBV5-8	.
ASMGRVLRAGELF	TRBV19	.
ASSLVLAGRYNEQF	TRBV5-1	.
ASSDSRGGDTQY	TRBV6-4	.
ASSRRDRRDTDTQY	TRBV4-1	.
ASSSGGATDTQY	TRBV6-4	.
ASRPISRDRAYEQY	TRBV7-9	.
ASSSPYGRTAQETQY	TRBV7-2	.
ASSPDRAISYEQY	TRBV7-6	.
ASSDYTGEGNQPQH	TRBV6-1	.
ASSQVETGGRQLF	TRBV4-3	.